This TCR beta chain was sequenced for a study of blood T cell repertoires in COVID-19 (dated by TCRdb to the early 2020s). Turning to the overall study: The collaborator samples originated in the United States, Italy and Spain and spanned the acute and convalescent phases of COVID-19. A de-identified subject ID, COVID-19 status, age in years and sex were almost always included in the sample metadata. Where available, HLA class I and class II types were obtained from metadata supplied by the sample provider rather than from assay-based typing. The prospective study material was composed of cDNA or gDNA derived from T cells, B-cell-depleted T cells, or PBMCs. The repertoires were released in a freely available public database meant as a resource for research on the immune response to SARS-CoV-2. The dataset comprised deeply sampled blood TCRbeta repertoires from subjects exposed to, actively infected with, or recovered from COVID-19. The samples were drawn from the first 160 participants of the ongoing ImmuneRACE study and from 1,254 subjects provided by 6 global collaborators.

In Seattle, one collaborating source enrolled patients while the infection was active and tracked those patients longitudinally over the course of disease. Collaborating institutions collected whole blood in K2EDTA tubes following their own protocols. For TCRbeta analysis, collaborator samples were shipped as frozen whole blood, as isolated PBMCs, or as DNA extracted from either sample type. CDR1 and CDR2, looked up from the germline V gene, are SGHTA and FQGNSA. Spanning cysteine to phenylalanine, the CDR3 consists of 16 amino acids. Only the CDR3 region is kept as DNA, spanning 48 bases read in frame from base 1. The junction shows trimming of 5 bases on V and 0 bases on J, plus 15 bases between the germline ends. Study-level results and caveats: Clinical and demographic metadata were provided uncurated, with the amount varying by source and participant.

As for this clone: Its specific antigen is unknown. No much larger clonotype is one base removed from it; base qualities were not supplied.

TCRbeta CDR3 regions were amplified from genomic DNA using the immunoSEQ Assay, a bias-controlled multiplex PCR. In the original analysis: The number of nucleated cells in each sample was estimated from the amplification of reference gene primers within the assay. To quantify the absolute abundance of each unique TCRbeta CDR3 rearrangement, sequence reads were collapsed and filtered. For each sample, productive Simpson clonality was calculated by taking the square root of Simpson's diversity index across productive rearrangements. TCRdb obtained this table from immuneACCESS and retained in-frame rearrangements with V and J assigned. These tables miss some clones; where compared with another copy, unresolved V genes account for less than half of the shortfall, and the remainder is unexplained. V, J and clone size derive from that table, while D and trimming were established from the DNA sequence. Within this sample are about 180,000 clones, with around four fifths of them counted one time only. About 7% of the sample is held by the ten biggest clonotypes.

The specimen sequenced was peripheral blood. The chain couples TRBV7-2 to TRBJ2-3, with a weak D call of TRBD1 (6 bases match). The receptor was derived from a woman aged 40 to 50 with COVID-19, enrolled during active disease. The nucleotides read TGTGCCAGCAGCCCCGCCGGGACAAGGAGCACAGATACGCAGTATTTT. This translates into CASSPAGTRSTDTQYF.